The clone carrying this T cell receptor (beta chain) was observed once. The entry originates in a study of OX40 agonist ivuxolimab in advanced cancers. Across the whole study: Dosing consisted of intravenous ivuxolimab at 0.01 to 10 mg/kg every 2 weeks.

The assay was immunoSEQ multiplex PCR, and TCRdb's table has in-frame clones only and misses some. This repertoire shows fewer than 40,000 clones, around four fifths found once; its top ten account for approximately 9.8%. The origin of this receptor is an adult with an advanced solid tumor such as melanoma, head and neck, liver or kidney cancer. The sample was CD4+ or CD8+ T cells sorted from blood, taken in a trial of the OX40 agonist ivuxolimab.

CDR3 nucleotide sequence: TGTGCCTGGAGTCGGGCAGGCTCCTATGGCTACACCTTC. This translates into CAWSRAGSYGYTF. The J gene is TRBJ1-2, the V gene TRBV30; D remains ambiguous. The CDR3 covers 13 residues. Germline CDR1 GTSNPN, CDR2 SVGIG (reference sequence). Deletions cut 2 bases from V and 4 bases from J, with 11 bases between.